This record covers a single T cell receptor (beta chain). Its antigen is not known. MiXCR, applied by TCRdb to the reads, yields one record per CDR3 protein. Of approximately 170,000 distinct CDR3 sequences detected, 17% appear once; the ten largest clones hold approximately 19%. This record belongs to a study of T cell repertoires in cytomegalovirus infection. Study-level background: Both CMV infection and a matching HLA type were indicated by public TCR beta signatures. Findings and limits, study-wide: Of the TCR beta families, the public ones yielded a cumulative frequency that identified carriers of CMV plus the relevant HLA. HLA-C-restricted, CMV-specific TCR beta clonotypes were dominant ex vivo.

V lost 4 bases, J lost 5 bases, and 14 bases stayed unmatched. The CDR3 runs to 16 residues. Germline CDR1 is SGHDT and CDR2 is YYEEEE. Sequencing used CD8+ T cells from PBMCs. The chain has TRBV5-6 and TRBJ1-1; 7 nucleotides line up with TRBD1. This clonotype was obtained from a human donor in good health (CMV status not recorded). Some clones in this sample may be carry-over from other donors' samples. The CDR3 DNA follows: TGTGCCAGCAGCCCGAGACAGGGTTGGAGGGAAACTGAAGCTTTCTTT. Translation gives CASSPRQGWRETEAFF.